The present entry profiles one T cell receptor beta chain with its context. Its cognate antigen is unknown. This table comes from immunoSEQ multiplex PCR, and its TCRdb copy is limited to in-frame clones, with some not included. The sample yields 2,500,000 or so clones, over 85% seen once. The CDR3 extends over 14 amino acids. The trim removed 5 bases at V and 5 bases at J, leaving 7 bases unmatched. CDR1 and CDR2 from the germline V gene are SGHVS and FNYEAQ. This record belongs to a study of shared clonotypes between healthy human individuals. Study summary: Donor composition was a couple of women and three men, aged 18 to 49.

Whole-study results and caveats: Generally, naive subsets came out with larger estimated richness than memory subsets.

The V call is TRBV7-6, the J call TRBJ2-3; 7 bases line up with TRBD1. The origin of this receptor is a man younger than 35 in good health. Some clones in this sample may be carry-over from other donors' samples. Sequencing input: naive CD4+ T cells from PBMCs. The subset here: CD45RA+ positively selected. CDR3: CASSPGTGEDTQYF. CDR3 DNA: TGTGCCAGCAGCCCTGGTACAGGGGAAGATACGCAGTATTTT.